This passage covers 7 T cell receptor beta chains from one sample sequenced in a study of blood T cells in healthy people across ages. A second PCR, run for about 7 to 11 cycles, used a sample-barcoded 5' primer plus a J-beta primer mix. Each CDR3 protein is one row after TCRdb ran MiXCR on the 5' RACE reads. This table holds about 970,000 distinct CDR3 sequences, roughly 50% found once. The sample was blood. These receptors all come from a woman aged 55-70 years in good health.

This clonotype was recorded a few times. The chain recombines TRBV4-1 with TRBJ1-2; no clear D gene. Germline CDR1 and CDR2: MGHRA and YSYEKL. CDR3 length: 14 residues. Trimming shortened V by 1 base and J by 2 bases, and 8 bases separated the two germline ends. The CDR3 loop is CASSQVTMNYGYTF. DNA for the CDR3: TGCGCCAGCAGCCAAGTTACAATGAACTATGGCTACACCTTC.

The CDR3, as DNA: TGCAGTGCTAGACTTCGACTAGCCCCTTCAAGCACAGATACGCAGTATTTT. This gives the protein CSARLRLAPSSTDTQYF. The chain employs TRBV20-1 and TRBJ2-3, with 7 bases that match TRBD2. The CDR3 runs to 17 residues. V shed 2 bases and J 0 bases; nucleotides not matched to a gene: 11. The V gene's germline CDR1 is DFQATT and CDR2 SNEGSKA (reference sequence).

This clonotype appeared a few times. The V and J genes are TRBV29-1 and TRBJ2-1, with D perhaps TRBD2 (6 bases). The CDR3 extends over 13 amino acids. Germline CDR1 and CDR2: SQVTM and ANQGSEA. V was pared by 5 bases and J by 7 bases, with 15 bases between. The CDR3 region has the DNA TGCAGCGTTTTTTCCCTGGCGGGGAATGAGCAGTTCTTC. It yields the protein CSVFSLAGNEQFF.

This clonotype turned up a few times. V and J are TRBV28 and TRBJ2-5, with a tentative D call TRBD1 (6 bases). The length of the CDR3 is 15 residues. Trimming cost V 3 bases and J 11 bases, with 22 bases left between them. Germline CDR1 MDHEN, CDR2 SYDVKM. The chain's CDR3 is CASSFRGRGTREQYF. The CDR3 bases are TGTGCCAGCAGTTTCCGGGGAAGGGGGACAAGGGAGCAGTACTTC.

This chain links TRBV28 with TRBJ2-7; 8 bases map to TRBD1. Germline values: CDR1 MDHEN, CDR2 SYDVKM. This CDR3 has 14 amino acids. The trim removed 2 bases at V and 5 bases at J, leaving 5 bases unmatched. CDR3 DNA sequence: TGTGCCAGCAGTTTAGTTCAGGGGGCTGACGAGCAGTACTTC. Translation: CASSLVQGADEQYF.

The chain employs TRBV19 and TRBJ1-5; D gene ambiguous. V was clipped by 4 bases and J by 9 bases, with 13 bases between them. Germline CDR1 is LNHDA and CDR2 is SQIVND (reference sequence). The CDR3 has 13 amino acids. CDR3 coding DNA: TGTGCCAGTAGTAGCGACTGGGTGAGGCCCCAGCATTTT. This codes for CASSSDWVRPQHF.

The chain combines TRBV28 with TRBJ1-5; TRBD1 matches at 8 bases. This CDR3 contains 16 residues. From germline, CDR1 is MDHEN and CDR2 SYDVKM. Trimming cost V 5 bases and J 4 bases; bases outside gene matches: 10. CDR3 amino acids: CASSRAGGAGNQPQHF. The CDR3 region has the DNA TGTGCCAGCAGTCGCGCAGGGGGCGCTGGGAATCAGCCCCAGCATTTT.